This TCR beta chain was recovered during a study of cytomegalovirus exposure and HLA in healthy donors. On the study more broadly: Of some 410 genotyped donors, about 80% grouped in the Caucasian-associated ancestry cluster. Overall study results and limits: A reported reduction in N-insertions relative to the 666-donor mean was seen in an Asian-associated ancestry cluster in a later analysis. Within a later analysis, the majority of CMV-associated TCR beta chains appeared HLA-restricted.

The study ran its PCR with 60 Vbeta and 13 Jbeta primers. Assay: immunoSEQ multiplex PCR; the TCRdb copy retains only in-frame clones and omits some. Of over 150,000 clones in the sample, 70% to 80% are singletons; the top ten hold roughly 2%. Losses at the gene ends were 5 bases for V and 2 bases for J; bases not matched to a gene: 4. The CDR3 has 15 amino acids. Germline V CDR1 and CDR2: SGHRS, YFSETQ. With respect to this clone: The antigen is not known.

Sequencing was carried out using PBMCs. This rearrangement joins TRBV5-1 to TRBJ2-6, with 7 bases that match TRBD1. The TCR comes from a man aged 40-55 years in good health and CMV-seronegative. DNA for the CDR3: TGCGCCAGCAGTCCGGGGACAGCTGGGGCCAACGTCCTGACTTTC. Its translation is CASSPGTAGANVLTF.